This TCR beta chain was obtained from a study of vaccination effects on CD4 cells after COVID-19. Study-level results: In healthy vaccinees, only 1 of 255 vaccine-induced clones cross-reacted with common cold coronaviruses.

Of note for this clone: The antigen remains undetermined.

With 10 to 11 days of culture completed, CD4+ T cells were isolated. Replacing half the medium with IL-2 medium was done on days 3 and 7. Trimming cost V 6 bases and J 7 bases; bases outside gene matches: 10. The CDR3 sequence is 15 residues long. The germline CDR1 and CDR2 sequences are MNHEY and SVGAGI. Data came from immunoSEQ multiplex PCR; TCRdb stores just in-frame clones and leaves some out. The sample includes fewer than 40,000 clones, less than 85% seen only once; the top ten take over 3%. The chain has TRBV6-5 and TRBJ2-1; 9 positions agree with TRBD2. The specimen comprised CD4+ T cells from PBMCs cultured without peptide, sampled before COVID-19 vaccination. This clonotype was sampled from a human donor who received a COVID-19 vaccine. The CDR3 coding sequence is TGTGCCAGCAGGCGCTTAGCGGGAGCGGGGAATGAGCAGTTCTTC. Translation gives CASRRLAGAGNEQFF.